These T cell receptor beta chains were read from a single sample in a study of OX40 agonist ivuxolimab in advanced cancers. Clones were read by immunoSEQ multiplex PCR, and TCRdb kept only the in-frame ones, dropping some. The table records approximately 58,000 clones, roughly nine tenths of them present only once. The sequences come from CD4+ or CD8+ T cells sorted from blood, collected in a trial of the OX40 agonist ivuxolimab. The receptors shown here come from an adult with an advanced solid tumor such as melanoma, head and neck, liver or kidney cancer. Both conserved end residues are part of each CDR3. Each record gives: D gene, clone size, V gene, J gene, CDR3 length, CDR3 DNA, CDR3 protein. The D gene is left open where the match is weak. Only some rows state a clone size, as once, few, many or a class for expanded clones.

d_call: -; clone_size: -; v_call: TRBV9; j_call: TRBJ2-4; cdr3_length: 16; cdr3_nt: TGTGCCAGCGGTAACGCCAGGGCGCTAGCCAAAAACATTCAGTACTTC; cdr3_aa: CASGNARALAKNIQYF
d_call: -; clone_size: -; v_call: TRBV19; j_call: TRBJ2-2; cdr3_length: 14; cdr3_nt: TGTGCCAGTATCCAACGTACGAACACCGGGGAGCTGTTTTTT; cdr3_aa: CASIQRTNTGELFF
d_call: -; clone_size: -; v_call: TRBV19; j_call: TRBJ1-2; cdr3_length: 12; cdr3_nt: TGTGCCAGTAGTCCCTGGGGGAGCGGCTACACCTTC; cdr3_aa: CASSPWGSGYTF
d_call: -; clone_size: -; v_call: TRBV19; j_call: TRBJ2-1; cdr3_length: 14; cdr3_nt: TGTGCCACCCGGACGTTGGGCTCCTACAATGAGCAGTTCTTC; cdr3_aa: CATRTLGSYNEQFF
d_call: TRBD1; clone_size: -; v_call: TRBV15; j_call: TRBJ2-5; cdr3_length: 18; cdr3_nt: TGTGCCACCAGCAGGGGGACAGGGGGCGCGGGCCTGCAAGAGACCCAGTACTTC; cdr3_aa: CATSRGTGGAGLQETQYF
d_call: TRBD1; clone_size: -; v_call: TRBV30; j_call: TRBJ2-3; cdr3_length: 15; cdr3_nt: TGTGCCTGGAACCGTACTCCAGGGGGCAGAGATACGCAGTATTTT; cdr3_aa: CAWNRTPGGRDTQYF
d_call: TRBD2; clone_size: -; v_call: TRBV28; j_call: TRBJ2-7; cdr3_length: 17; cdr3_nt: TGTGCCAGCAGGAGGACTAGCGGGACGGGGAGCTCCTACGAGCAGTACTTC; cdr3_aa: CASRRTSGTGSSYEQYF
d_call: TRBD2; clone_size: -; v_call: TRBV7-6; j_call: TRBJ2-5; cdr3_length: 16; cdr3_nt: TGTGCCAGCAGCAAAATCGGGGGGGCAATTCAAGAGACCCAGTACTTC; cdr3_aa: CASSKIGGAIQETQYF
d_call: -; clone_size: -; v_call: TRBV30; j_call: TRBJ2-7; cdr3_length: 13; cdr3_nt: TGTGCCTCAAACTCCGGGGGACCCTACGAGCAGTACTTC; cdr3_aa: CASNSGGPYEQYF
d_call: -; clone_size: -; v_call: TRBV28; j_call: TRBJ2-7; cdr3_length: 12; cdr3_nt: TGTGCCAGCAGCCCATCAACCTACGAGCAGTACTTC; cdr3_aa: CASSPSTYEQYF
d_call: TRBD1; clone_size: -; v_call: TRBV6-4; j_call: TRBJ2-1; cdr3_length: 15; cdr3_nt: TGTGCCAGCAGTCGTGGGACAGGGGGTCTCAATGAGCAGTTCTTC; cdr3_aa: CASSRGTGGLNEQFF
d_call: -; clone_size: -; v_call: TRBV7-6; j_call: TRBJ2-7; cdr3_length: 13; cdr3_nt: TGTGCCAGCAGCTCGAGATTGCCTACGGAGCAGTACTTC; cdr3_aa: CASSSRLPTEQYF
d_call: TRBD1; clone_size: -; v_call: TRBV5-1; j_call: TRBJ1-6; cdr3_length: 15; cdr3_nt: TGCGCCAGCAGCCCCCGGACAGGGGGAAATTCACCCCTCCACTTT; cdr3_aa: CASSPRTGGNSPLHF
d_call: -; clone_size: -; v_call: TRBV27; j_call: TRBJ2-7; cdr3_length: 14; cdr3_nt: TGTGCCGTTGCCGAGGCCTGGGACTCCTACGAGCAGTACTTC; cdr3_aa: CAVAEAWDSYEQYF
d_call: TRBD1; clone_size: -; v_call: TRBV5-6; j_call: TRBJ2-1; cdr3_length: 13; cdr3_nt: TGTGCCAGCAGCCTGGACAGGTCGAATGAGCAGTTCTTC; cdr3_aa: CASSLDRSNEQFF
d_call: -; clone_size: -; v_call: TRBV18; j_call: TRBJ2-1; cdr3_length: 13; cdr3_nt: TGTGCCAGCTCACCGTTTGCGTGGAATGAGCAGTTCTTC; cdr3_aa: CASSPFAWNEQFF
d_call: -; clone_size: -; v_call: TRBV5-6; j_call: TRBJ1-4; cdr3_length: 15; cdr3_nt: TGTGCCAGCAGCTCAAAGGGGCGGTCTAATGAAAAACTGTTTTTT; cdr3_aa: CASSSKGRSNEKLFF
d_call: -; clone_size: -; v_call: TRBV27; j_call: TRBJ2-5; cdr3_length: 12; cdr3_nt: TGTGCCAGCAGTTACAATGGAGAGACCCAGTACTTC; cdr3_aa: CASSYNGETQYF
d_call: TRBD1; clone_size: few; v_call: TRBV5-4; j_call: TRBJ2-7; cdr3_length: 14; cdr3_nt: TGTGCCAGCAGCTTGGCGGGACAGGGGAACGAGCAGTACTTC; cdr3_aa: CASSLAGQGNEQYF
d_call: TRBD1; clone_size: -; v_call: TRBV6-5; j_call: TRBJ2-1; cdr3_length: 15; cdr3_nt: TGTGCCAGCAGTTACCAGGACAGGGTCCGGCATGAGCAGTTCTTC; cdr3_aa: CASSYQDRVRHEQFF
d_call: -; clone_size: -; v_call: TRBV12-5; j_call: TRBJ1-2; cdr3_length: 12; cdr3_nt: TGTGCTAGTGCAACCCAGGGACGGGGCTACACCTTC; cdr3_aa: CASATQGRGYTF
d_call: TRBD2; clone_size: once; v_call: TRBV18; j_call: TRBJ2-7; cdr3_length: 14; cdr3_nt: TGTGCCAGCTCACCAATGGCGGGAGGGGACGAGCAGTACTTC; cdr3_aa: CASSPMAGGDEQYF
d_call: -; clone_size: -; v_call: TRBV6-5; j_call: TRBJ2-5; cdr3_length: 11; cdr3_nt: TGTGCCAGCAGCAACGAAGAGACCCAGTACTTC; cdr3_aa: CASSNEETQYF
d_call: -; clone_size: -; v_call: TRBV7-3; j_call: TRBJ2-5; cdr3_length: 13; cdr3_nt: TGTGCCAGCAGCTTAAACAGGGCAGAGACCCAGTACTTC; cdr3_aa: CASSLNRAETQYF
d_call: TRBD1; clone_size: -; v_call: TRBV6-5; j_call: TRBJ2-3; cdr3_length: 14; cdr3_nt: TGTGCCAGCAGTAAAGGGACAGGGGGAGATACGCAGTATTTT; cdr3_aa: CASSKGTGGDTQYF
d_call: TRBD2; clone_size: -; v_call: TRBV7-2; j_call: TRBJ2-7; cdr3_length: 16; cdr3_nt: TGTGCCAGCAGCCCTTACGGCGCGGGAGGGGCTTACGAGCAGTACTTC; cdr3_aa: CASSPYGAGGAYEQYF
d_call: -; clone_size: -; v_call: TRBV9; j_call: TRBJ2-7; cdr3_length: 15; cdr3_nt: TGTGCCACCAACTTCCGGGACTGCCCTTCCTACGAGCAGTACTTC; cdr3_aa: CATNFRDCPSYEQYF
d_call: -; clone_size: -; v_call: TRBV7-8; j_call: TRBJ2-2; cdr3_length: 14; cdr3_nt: TGTGCCAGCAGCTTATACGGGAACACCGGGGAGCTGTTTTTT; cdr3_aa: CASSLYGNTGELFF
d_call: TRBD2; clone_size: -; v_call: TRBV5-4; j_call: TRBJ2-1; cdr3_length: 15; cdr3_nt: TGTGCCAGCAGCTTTCGACTAGCGGGAATCATTGAGCAGTTCTTC; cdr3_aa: CASSFRLAGIIEQFF
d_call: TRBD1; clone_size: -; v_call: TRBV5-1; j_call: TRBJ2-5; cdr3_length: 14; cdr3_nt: TGCGCCAGCAGCCCGGGACAGGCGAAAGAGACCCAGTACTTC; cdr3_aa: CASSPGQAKETQYF
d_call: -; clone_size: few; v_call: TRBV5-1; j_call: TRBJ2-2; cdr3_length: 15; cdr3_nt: TGCGCCAGCAGCTCTGACAGGCCAGGGACCGGGGAGCTGTTTTTT; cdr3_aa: CASSSDRPGTGELFF
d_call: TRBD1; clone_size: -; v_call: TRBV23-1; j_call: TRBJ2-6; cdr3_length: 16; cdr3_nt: TGCGCCAGCAGACTGGACAGGCTGTCTGGGGCCAACGTCCTGACTTTC; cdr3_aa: CASRLDRLSGANVLTF
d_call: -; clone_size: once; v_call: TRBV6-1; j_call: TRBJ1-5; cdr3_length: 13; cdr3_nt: TGTGCCAGCAGTCCGACGGGGGATCAGCCCCAGCATTTT; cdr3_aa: CASSPTGDQPQHF
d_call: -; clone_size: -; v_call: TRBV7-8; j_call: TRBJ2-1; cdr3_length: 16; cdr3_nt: TGTGCCAGCAGCTTAGGTCGTCGGATTCCTTCGAATGAGCAGTTCTTC; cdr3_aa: CASSLGRRIPSNEQFF
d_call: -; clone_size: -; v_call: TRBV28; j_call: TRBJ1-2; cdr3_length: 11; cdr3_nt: TGTGCCAGCAGTTCCAATGATGGCTACACCTTC; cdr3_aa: CASSSNDGYTF
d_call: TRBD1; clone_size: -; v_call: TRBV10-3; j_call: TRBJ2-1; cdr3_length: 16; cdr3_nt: TGTGCCATCAGTGAGTCGAGGGACAGCAATAGGGGTGAGCAGTTCTTC; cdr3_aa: CAISESRDSNRGEQFF